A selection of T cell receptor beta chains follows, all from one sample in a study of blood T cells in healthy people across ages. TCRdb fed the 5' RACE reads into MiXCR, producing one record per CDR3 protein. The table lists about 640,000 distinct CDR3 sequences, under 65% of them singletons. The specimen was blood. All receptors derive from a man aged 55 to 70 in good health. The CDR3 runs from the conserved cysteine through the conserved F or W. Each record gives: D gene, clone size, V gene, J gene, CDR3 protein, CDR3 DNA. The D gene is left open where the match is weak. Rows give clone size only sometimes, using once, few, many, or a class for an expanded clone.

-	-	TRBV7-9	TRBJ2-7	CASSRQGGEQYF	TGTGCCAGCAGCCGCCAGGGAGGCGAGCAGTACTTC
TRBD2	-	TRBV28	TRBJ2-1	CASGETGLANNEQFF	TGTGCCAGCGGGGAGACGGGACTAGCGAACAATGAGCAGTTCTTC
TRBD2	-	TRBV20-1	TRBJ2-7	CSARGLAGISYEQYF	TGCAGTGCTAGAGGACTAGCGGGGATCTCCTACGAGCAGTACTTC
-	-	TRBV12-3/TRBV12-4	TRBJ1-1	CASSPGPYTEAFF	TGTGCCAGCAGCCCCGGACCGTACACTGAAGCTTTCTTT
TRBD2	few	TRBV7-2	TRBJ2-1	CASSLATSGGSQFF	TGTGCCAGCAGCTTAGCGACTAGCGGGGGGTCTCAGTTCTTC
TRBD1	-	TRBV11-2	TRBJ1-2	CASSSIRQHRGRIYGYTF	TGTGCCAGCAGCTCTATTCGTCAACACAGGGGGCGAATCTATGGCTACACCTTC
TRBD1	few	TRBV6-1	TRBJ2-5	CASSRTGVEQTQYF	TGTGCCAGCAGTAGGACAGGGGTTGAGCAGACCCAGTACTTC
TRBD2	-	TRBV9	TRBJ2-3	CASSLDAGADTQYF	TGTGCCAGCAGCCTCGACGCGGGAGCAGATACGCAGTATTTT
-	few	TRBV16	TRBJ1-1	CASSQSSRGEAFF	TGTGCCAGCAGCCAATCATCTAGGGGTGAAGCTTTCTTT
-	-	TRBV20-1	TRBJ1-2	CSARRGWPNYGYTF	TGCAGTGCTAGAAGGGGATGGCCTAACTATGGCTACACCTTC
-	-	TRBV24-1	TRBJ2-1	CATSEPQGSLYNEQFF	TGTGCCACCAGTGAGCCACAGGGTAGCCTCTACAATGAGCAGTTCTTC
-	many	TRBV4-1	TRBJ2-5	CASSQRDKETQYF	TGCGCCAGCAGCCAGAGGGACAAAGAGACCCAGTACTTC
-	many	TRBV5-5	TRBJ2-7	CASSLVYGRRNEQYF	TGTGCCAGCAGCTTGGTCTACGGACGCCGTAATGAGCAGTACTTC
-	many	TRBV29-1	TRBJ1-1	CSAMTGTGTEAFF	TGCAGCGCCATGACAGGAACGGGGACTGAAGCTTTCTTT
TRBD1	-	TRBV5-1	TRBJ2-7	CASSSPGTGHGEQYF	TGCGCCAGCAGCTCCCCCGGGACAGGTCATGGCGAGCAGTACTTC
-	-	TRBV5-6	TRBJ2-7	CASSEGSTYEQYF	TGTGCCAGCAGCGAGGGCAGTACCTACGAGCAGTACTTC
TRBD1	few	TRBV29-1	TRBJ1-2	CSVNRGAYGYTF	TGCAGCGTCAACAGGGGGGCCTATGGCTACACCTTC
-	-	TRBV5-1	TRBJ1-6	CASSRTQGAASSYNSPLHF	TGCGCCAGCAGCCGGACCCAGGGAGCAGCGAGCTCCTATAATTCACCCCTCCACTTT
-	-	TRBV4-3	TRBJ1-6	CASSQEGRTNSPLHF	TGCGCCAGCAGCCAAGAGGGCAGAACGAATTCACCCCTCCACTTT
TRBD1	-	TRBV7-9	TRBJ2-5	CASSLQGGSGETQYF	TGTGCCAGCAGCTTACAAGGGGGCTCGGGGGAGACCCAGTACTTC
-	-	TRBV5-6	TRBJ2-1	CASSPVGPGRGEQFF	TGTGCCAGCAGCCCCGTTGGGCCCGGGAGAGGTGAGCAGTTCTTC
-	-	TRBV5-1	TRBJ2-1	CASSLAGSVDEQFF	TGCGCCAGCAGCTTGGCCGGTAGCGTCGATGAGCAGTTCTTC
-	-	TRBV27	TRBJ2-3	CASRGFSTDTQYF	TGTGCCAGCAGGGGTTTCAGCACAGATACGCAGTATTTT
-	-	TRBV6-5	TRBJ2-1	CASTPTPDPVETQFF	TGTGCCAGCACCCCCACCCCAGACCCGGTGGAGACCCAGTTCTTC